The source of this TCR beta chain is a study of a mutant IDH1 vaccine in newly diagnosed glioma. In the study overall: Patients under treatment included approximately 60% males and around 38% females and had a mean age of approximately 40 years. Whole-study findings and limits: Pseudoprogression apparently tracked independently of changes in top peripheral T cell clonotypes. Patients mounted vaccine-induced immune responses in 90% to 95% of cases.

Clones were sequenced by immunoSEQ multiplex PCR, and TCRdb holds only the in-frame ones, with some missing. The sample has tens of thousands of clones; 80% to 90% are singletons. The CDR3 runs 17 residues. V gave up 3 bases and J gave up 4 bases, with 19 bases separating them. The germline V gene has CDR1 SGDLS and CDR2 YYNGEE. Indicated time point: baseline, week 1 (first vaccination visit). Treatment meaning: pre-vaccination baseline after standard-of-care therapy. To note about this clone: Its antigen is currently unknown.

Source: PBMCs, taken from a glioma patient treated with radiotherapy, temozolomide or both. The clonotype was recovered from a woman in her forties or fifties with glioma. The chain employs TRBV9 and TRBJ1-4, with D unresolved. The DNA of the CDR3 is TGTGCCAGCAGCGGACGTTATGGGAAGGGCAATAATGAAAAACTGTTTTTT. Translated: CASSGRYGKGNNEKLFF.